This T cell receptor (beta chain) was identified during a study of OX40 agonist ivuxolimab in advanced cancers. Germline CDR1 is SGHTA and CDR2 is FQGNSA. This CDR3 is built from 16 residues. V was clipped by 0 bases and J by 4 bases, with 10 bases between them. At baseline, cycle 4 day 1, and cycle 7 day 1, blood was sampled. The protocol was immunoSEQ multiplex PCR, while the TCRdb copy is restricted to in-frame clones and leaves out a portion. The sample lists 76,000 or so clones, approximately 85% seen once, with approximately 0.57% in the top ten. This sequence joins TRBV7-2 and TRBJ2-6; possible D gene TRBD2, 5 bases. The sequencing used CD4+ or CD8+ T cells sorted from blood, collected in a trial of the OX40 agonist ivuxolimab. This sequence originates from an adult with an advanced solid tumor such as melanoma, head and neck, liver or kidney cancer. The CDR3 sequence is CASSLAFGGGANVLTF. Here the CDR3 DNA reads TGTGCCAGCAGCTTAGCCTTCGGAGGAGGGGCCAACGTCCTGACTTTC.